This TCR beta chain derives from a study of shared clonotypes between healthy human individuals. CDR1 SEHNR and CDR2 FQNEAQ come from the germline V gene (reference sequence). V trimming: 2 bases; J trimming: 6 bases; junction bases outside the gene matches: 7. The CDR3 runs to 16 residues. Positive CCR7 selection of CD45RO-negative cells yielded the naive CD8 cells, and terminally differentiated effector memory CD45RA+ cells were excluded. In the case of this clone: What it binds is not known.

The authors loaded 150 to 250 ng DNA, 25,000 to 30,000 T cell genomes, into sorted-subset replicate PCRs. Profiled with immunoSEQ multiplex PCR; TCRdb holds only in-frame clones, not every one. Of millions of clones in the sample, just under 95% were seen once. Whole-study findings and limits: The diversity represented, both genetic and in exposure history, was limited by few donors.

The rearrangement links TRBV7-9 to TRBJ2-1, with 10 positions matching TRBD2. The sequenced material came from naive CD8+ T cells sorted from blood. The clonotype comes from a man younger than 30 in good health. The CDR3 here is CASSLTQREGSNEQFF. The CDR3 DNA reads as TGTGCCAGCAGCTTAACCCAGCGGGAGGGTAGCAATGAGCAGTTCTTC.